Reported below is one T cell receptor (beta chain). This clonotype was recorded a few times. What antigen it recognizes has not been identified. No much larger clone exists at a distance of one base, and base qualities are not known. The source of the sample is a study of identical twins (dated by TCRdb to 2016 to 2018). Regarding the research as a whole: To test whether fetal clonotypes persist, the study used deep sequencing on TCR alpha and beta repertoires from monozygotic twins, unrelated adults of various ages, and cord blood. Replicate twin experiments were performed at different times using different library preparation protocols to rule out contamination.

Overall study outcomes, separate from this receptor: Abundant cord blood beta clonotypes carried fewer insertions; young adult naive repertoires showed a weaker similar trend, while memory repertoires showed none. Recombination models systematically underestimated out-of-frame TCR alpha sharing in monozygotic twins but agreed with sharing between unrelated individuals. Zero-insertion analyses could be partly confounded by invariant T cells such as MAIT and iNKT, though diverse VJ usage argued against such confounding for most clonotypes. Compared with coincidental sharing between unrelated individuals, out-of-frame TCR alpha sequences shared between twins showed an excess of sequences with low generation probability. Because the same donors could not be followed over many years, the conclusions depended on cross-sectional statistical analysis. In beta out-of-frame sequences, excess twin sharing was weaker, because having fewer shared sequences lowered the signal-to-noise ratio.

The CDR3 has 19 amino acids, counting the end cysteine and phenylalanine. Kept here is only the CDR3 DNA, which spans 57 bases and is read in frame from base 1. V has 2 bases trimmed and J has 3 bases trimmed; junction bases matching no gene number 14. According to the germline V gene, CDR1 reads MNHEY and CDR2 reads SVGEGT. The library was generated by 5' RACE. Sequenced on an Illumina HiSeq 2000. Template switching added a universal primer binding site, and the final cDNA carried a unique molecular identifier that allowed TCR cDNA molecules to be counted accurately. Specific primers in the conserved constant-segment region were used to synthesize first-strand cDNA for the TCR alpha and beta chains. To control for contamination, each cDNA library was double barcoded with a SMART-Mk sample barcode plus Illumina barcodes. TruSeq adapter sequences along with Illumina sample barcodes were introduced in two successive PCR steps. Sequencing of the TCR alpha and beta cDNA libraries was done on the Illumina HiSeq platform using custom primers. Per the original workflow: MiGEC processed the raw reads to extract unique molecular identifiers, while MiXCR was used to determine the CDR3 positions. For each individual, recombination models were inferred using an EM algorithm with the repgenHMM and IGoR tools. Shared clonotype analysis was performed with the tcR package in R, normalizing sharing by the product of cloneset sizes. To study raw recombination without the effects of thymic and clonal selection, out-of-frame nonproductive sequences were analyzed. Through fastp at Q25 and MiXCR, TCRdb rebuilt clones from the public reads, retaining in-frame beta chains. Each entry merges the rows of one CDR3 protein and shows their most common DNA and genes. V and J calls and clone size were set by TCRdb, not the authors. Recorded for this sample are around 1.7 million distinct CDR3 sequences; roughly 35% of them occurred a single time. The ten most abundant clones make up more than 0.25% of the sample.

All donors were healthy Caucasians. Sequences were obtained from cord blood. This sequence was found in a newborn girl in good health. The sequence links TRBV6-2 or TRBV6-3 to TRBJ2-3, with TRBD2 matching 10 junction bases. The CDR3 region has the sequence CASSYPTLASGGSTDTQYF. The nucleotide sequence reads as follows: TGTGCCAGCAGTTACCCGACCTTGGCTAGCGGGGGATCGACAGATACGCAGTATTTT.